This TCR beta chain was retrieved from a study of OX40 agonist ivuxolimab in advanced cancers. Points from the study as a whole: CD8+ T cells averaged more expanded clones than CD4+.

Cycle 7 day 1, cycle 4 day 1, and baseline were the timepoints at which blood was sampled. With regard to this clone: What it recognizes is unknown.

Germline CDR1 reads MNHEY; CDR2 reads SVGAGI. V was clipped by 7 bases and J by 4 bases, with 13 bases between them. This CDR3 has 13 amino acids. The data were produced by immunoSEQ multiplex PCR, yet TCRdb's version contains in-frame clones alone and is incomplete. The data show 70,000 or so clones, 65% to 85% seen once. This rearrangement joins TRBV6-5 to TRBJ1-1; no firm D call. This clonotype was obtained from an adult with an advanced solid tumor such as melanoma, head and neck, liver or kidney cancer. The material was CD4+ or CD8+ T cells sorted from blood, obtained in a trial of the OX40 agonist ivuxolimab. In DNA, the CDR3 is TGTGCCAGCATAGACCCCCGGGGCACTGAAGCTTTCTTT. As protein: CASIDPRGTEAFF.